Listed here are 27 T cell receptor beta chains from one sample, sequenced in a study of blood T cell repertoires in COVID-19. Libraries were prepared by immunoSEQ multiplex PCR; TCRdb keeps only in-frame clonotypes and omits some of them. The data hold around 240,000 clones, with 90% observed a single time. The sequenced material came from PBMCs or T cells enriched from blood (not recorded which). Every receptor here comes from a man in his fifties or sixties who had been exposed to COVID-19.

The rearrangement uses TRBV7-3 and TRBJ2-6; D possibly corresponds to TRBD2 (6 bases). Trimming took 2 bases from V and 4 from J, leaving 9 bases between them. CDR1 and CDR2 from the germline V gene are SGHTA and FQGTGA. This CDR3 has 15 amino acids. CDR3 DNA: TGTGCCAGCAGCTTAGGAGGGCCCGGGGCCAACGTCCTGACTTTC. This translates into CASSLGGPGANVLTF.

The CDR3 sequence is CASSFQTGGVGGAFF. The CDR3 DNA reads as TGTGCCAGCAGTTTCCAGACAGGGGGAGTTGGTGGAGCTTTCTTT. The V call is TRBV6-5, the J call TRBJ1-1; 9 positions match TRBD1. The trim removed 4 bases at V and 10 bases at J, leaving 13 bases unmatched. Germline-derived CDR1 and CDR2 are MNHEY and SVGAGI. The CDR3 spans 15 residues.

V gene TRBV6-5 combines with J gene TRBJ2-5; D gene uncertain. The germline V gene has CDR1 MNHEY and CDR2 SVGAGI. V lost 0 bases, J lost 2 bases, and 7 bases lay in between. The CDR3 extends over 14 amino acids. The CDR3 region is CASSYSYRQETQYF. For the CDR3, the DNA is TGTGCCAGCAGTTACTCATACAGACAAGAGACCCAGTACTTC.

V is TRBV5-1 and J is TRBJ2-2; 13 bases map to TRBD2. Trimming removed 3 bases from V and 5 bases from J; junction bases left unmatched: 7. From germline, CDR1 is SGHRS and CDR2 YFSETQ. The CDR3 runs 17 residues. CDR3 DNA: TGCGCCAGCAGCTCGGGGACTAGCGGGATCGGTACCGGGGAGCTGTTTTTT. It codes for CASSSGTSGIGTGELFF. Using reference TRBV5-1 and TRBJ2-2 for the parts outside the CDR3, the full variable domain is KAGVTQTPRYLIKTRGQQVTLSCSPISGHRSVSWYQQTPGQGLQFLFEYFSETQRNKGNFPGRFSGRQFSNSRSEMNVSTLELGDSALYLCASSSGTSGIGTGELFFGEGSRLTVL.

V usage is TRBV19 and J usage is TRBJ1-4, with D unclear. The CDR3 has 15 residues. The V end was cut by 7 bases, the J end by 5 bases, with 17 bases between. CDR1 is LNHDA, CDR2 SQIVND, per germline (reference sequence). The CDR3 is CASNYNGEGNEKLFF. CDR3 sequence (DNA): TGTGCCAGTAACTATAACGGGGAGGGAAATGAAAAACTGTTTTTT.

The CDR3 protein is CASSSIRDKREKLFF. The CDR3 coding sequence is TGTGCCAGCAGTTCCATCCGGGACAAAAGGGAAAAACTGTTTTTT. The chain employs TRBV2 and TRBJ1-4; TRBD1 might be the D (6 bases). This CDR3 has 15 amino acids. Trimming shortened V by 5 bases and J by 8 bases, and 18 bases separated the two germline ends. Germline loops: CDR1 SNHLY, CDR2 FYNNEI. Full variable domain (rest looked up from reference TRBV2 and TRBJ1-4): EPEVTQTPSHQVTQMGQEVILRCVPISNHLYFYWYRQILGQKVEFLVSFYNNEISEKSEIFDDQFSVERPDGSNFTLKIRSTKLEDSAMYFCASSSIRDKREKLFFGSGTQLSVL.

On this clone itself: Other DNA sequences in the same sample also yield this CDR3. The rearrangement joins TRBV9 to TRBJ2-2, with 8 bases fitting TRBD1. CDR1 is SGDLS and CDR2 is YYNGEE in the germline V gene. Germline trimming cut 0 bases from V and 3 bases from J; bases unmatched to any gene: 1. CDR3 length: 15 amino acids. CDR3 bases: TGTGCCAGCAGCGTAGCAGGGGGCGACACCGGGGAGCTGTTTTTT. Protein: CASSVAGGDTGELFF.

This clone is a singleton in its sample. V usage is TRBV5-4 and J usage is TRBJ1-1; unclear D gene. V was shortened by 3 bases and J by 3 bases, with 15 bases between the two germline ends. Germline values: CDR1 SGHNT, CDR2 YYREEE (reference sequence). This CDR3 contains 15 residues. In nucleotides, the CDR3 is TGTGCCAGCAGCTCACGTCAAGATGGAGACACTGAAGCTTTCTTT. Translation: CASSSRQDGDTEAFF.

This clone was detected only a few times. Additional DNA sequences in this sample encode the identical CDR3. The chain combines TRBV5-1 with TRBJ1-6; D is possibly TRBD1 (6 bases). The germline V and J ends were trimmed by 4 bases and 8 bases, with 13 bases remaining between them. The CDR3 loop spans 14 amino acids. The V gene's germline CDR1 is SGHRS and CDR2 YFSETQ. The CDR3 DNA reads as TGCGCCAGCAGCCAACAGGGTGCGGATTCACCCCTCCACTTT. As protein: CASSQQGADSPLHF.

The chain is built from TRBV7-9 and TRBJ1-6; D is unclear. CDR1 and CDR2 from the germline V gene are SEHNR and FQNEAQ (reference sequence). This CDR3 contains 11 residues. Trimming took off 3 bases at V and 13 bases at J, with 7 bases between the two ends. CDR3 sequence: CASSFPGPLHF. The CDR3 DNA follows: TGTGCCAGCAGCTTCCCGGGTCCCCTCCACTTT.

This chain joins TRBV19 and TRBJ2-3; 10 bases agree with TRBD2. CDR3 length: 12 amino acids. Germline V lookup: CDR1 LNHDA, CDR2 SQIVND (reference sequence). V shed 7 bases and J 6 bases; nucleotides not matched to a gene: 1. CDR3 sequence: CASTAGGDTQYF. The DNA of the CDR3 is TGTGCCAGTACAGCGGGAGGGGATACGCAGTATTTT.

The chain has TRBV28 and TRBJ1-5, with D hard to call. Germline CDR1 MDHEN, CDR2 SYDVKM. The V gene lost 6 bases and the J gene lost 4 bases, with 13 bases spanning the gap. The CDR3 length is 14 residues. This CDR3 is CASRPGVENQPQHF. CDR3 coding DNA: TGTGCCAGCAGGCCGGGAGTGGAGAATCAGCCCCAGCATTTT. The whole variable domain, remainder taken from reference TRBV28 and TRBJ1-5, is DVKVTQSSRYLVKRTGEKVFLECVQDMDHENMFWYRQDPGLGLRLIYFSYDVKMKEKGDIPEGYSVSREKKERFSLILESASTNQTSMYLCASRPGVENQPQHFGDGTRLSIL.

This rearrangement joins TRBV4-1 to TRBJ1-2, with 8 bases that match TRBD1. V lost 1 base to trimming and J lost 5 bases; unmatched junction nucleotides: 6. This CDR3 comprises 15 residues. Per the germline V gene, CDR1 is MGHRA and CDR2 is YSYEKL. In DNA form, the CDR3 reads TGCGCCAGCAGCCAAGTACAGGGGGTAAATTATGGCTACACCTTC. It specifies CASSQVQGVNYGYTF.

This chain uses TRBV20-1 with TRBJ2-5; 8 nucleotides match TRBD2. Germline V CDR1 and CDR2: DFQATT, SNEGSKA (reference sequence). J lost 5 bases, V lost 3 bases, and 2 bases had no gene match. The CDR3 is made up of 12 amino acids. CDR3 sequence reads: CSASASGETQYF. For the CDR3, the DNA is TGCAGTGCTAGTGCTAGCGGGGAGACCCAGTACTTC.

V gene TRBV6-5 combines with J gene TRBJ2-3, with D perhaps matching TRBD1 (6 bases). This CDR3 is 14 amino acids long. In germline, CDR1 is MNHEY, CDR2 SVGAGI. The V and J ends lost 6 bases and 4 bases respectively, with 14 bases between them. The chain's CDR3 is CASRPGDQADTQYF. In nucleotides, the CDR3 is TGTGCCAGCAGGCCAGGGGACCAGGCAGATACGCAGTATTTT.

The chain's CDR3 is CASIKGWGLGGYTF. CDR3 in DNA: TGTGCCAGCATCAAGGGGTGGGGTCTAGGTGGCTACACCTTC. J is TRBJ1-2 and V is TRBV28, with D maybe TRBD1 (5 bases). V was clipped by 7 bases and J by 7 bases, with 19 bases between them. CDR1 and CDR2 from the germline V gene are MDHEN and SYDVKM. CDR3 length equals 14 residues.

This clone has only a few counts. The chain links TRBV23-1 to TRBJ2-7; D is perhaps TRBD2 (7 bases). TRBV23-1 is flagged as an ORF with uncertain function. V was clipped by 6 bases and J by 6 bases, with 18 bases between them. This CDR3 comprises 14 residues. CDR3 amino acids: CASSGGLCPREQYF. In DNA form, the CDR3 reads TGCGCCAGCAGCGGGGGGCTATGTCCTCGCGAGCAGTACTTC.

The V call is TRBV29-1, the J call TRBJ2-1; TRBD2 might be the D (5 bases). V dropped 6 bases and J dropped 4 bases, with 13 bases sitting between them. Germline lookup yields CDR1 SQVTM and CDR2 ANQGSEA. This CDR3 is built from 13 residues. The CDR3 loop is CSVDWGVYNEQFF. The CDR3, as DNA: TGCAGCGTGGACTGGGGAGTTTACAATGAGCAGTTCTTC.

The chain joins TRBV5-8 to TRBJ1-4; D remains unclear. The CDR3 is 13 amino acids. Trimming shortened V by 7 bases and J by 10 bases, and 17 bases separated the two germline ends. The germline gives CDR1 SGHTS, CDR2 YDEGEE. CDR3 nucleotides: TGTGCCAGCGAACAGCCGTCCCCTGGAAAACTGTTTTTT. It is translated as CASEQPSPGKLFF.

This clone is a singleton in its sample. V usage is TRBV5-1 and J usage is TRBJ1-1, with 8 bases identical to TRBD1. There are 17 residues in the CDR3. The ends lost 0 bases at V and 6 bases at J; junction bases unmatched: 13. Germline assignment: CDR1 SGHRS and CDR2 YFSETQ. This chain's CDR3 is CASSLALRGRPAAEAFF. For the CDR3, the DNA is TGCGCCAGCAGCTTGGCCCTCAGGGGGCGGCCGGCGGCTGAAGCTTTCTTT.

This clone occurred once. The V gene is TRBV5-1, the J gene TRBJ2-1; 7 nucleotides agree with TRBD2. The CDR3 runs 12 residues. V was clipped by 4 bases and J by 14 bases; unmatched bases: 9. Germline V gene data show CDR1 as SGHRS and CDR2 as YFSETQ. The CDR3 bases are TGCGCCAGCAGCGACCCGGGACTATCGGAGTTCTTC. Translation: CASSDPGLSEFF.

The chain combines TRBV27 with TRBJ2-1; TRBD2 aligns across 8 bases. The germline V gene has CDR1 MNHEY and CDR2 SMNVEV (reference sequence). The CDR3 length is 12 residues. V lost 3 bases to trimming and J lost 15 bases; unmatched junction nucleotides: 7. CDR3 nucleotide sequence: TGTGCCAGCAGTTTTCCCGGACTAGCTTGGTTCTTC. This translates into CASSFPGLAWFF.

The chain uses TRBV6-5 and TRBJ2-7; D remains ambiguous. V lost 7 bases and J 3 bases, leaving 13 bases between the germline ends. Germline CDR1 is MNHEY and CDR2 is SVGAGI. The CDR3 length is 13 residues. CDR3 loop: CASNAYSGYEQYF. CDR3 in DNA: TGTGCCAGCAACGCTTACTCGGGCTACGAGCAGTACTTC.

This chain connects TRBV18 to TRBJ2-2; tentative D call: TRBD1 (5 bases). V was shortened by 3 bases and J by 0 bases, with 8 bases between the two germline ends. Germline assignment: CDR1 KGHSH and CDR2 LQKENI. The CDR3 is 15 amino acids. The CDR3 DNA is TGTGCCAGCTCACCGGAACAGGCGAACACCGGGGAGCTGTTTTTT. Its translation: CASSPEQANTGELFF.

V is TRBV18 and J is TRBJ2-3, with a possible D match to TRBD1 (6 bases). V lost 0 bases to trimming and J lost 2 bases, with 9 bases between them. CDR1 and CDR2 from the germline V gene are KGHSH and LQKENI. The CDR3 consists of 15 residues. The DNA of the CDR3 is TGTGCCAGCTCACCACCGCAGGGGCCCACAGATACGCAGTATTTT. Its translation: CASSPPQGPTDTQYF.

The V call is TRBV30, the J call TRBJ1-2, with D perhaps matching TRBD1 (5 bases). Trimming removed 5 bases from V and 4 bases from J, with 11 bases in between. Germline V CDR1 and CDR2: GTSNPN, SVGIG (reference sequence). The CDR3 runs to 12 residues. The CDR3 sequence: CAWYRFGYGYTF. CDR3 coding DNA: TGTGCCTGGTACAGGTTCGGCTATGGCTACACCTTC. The full variable domain, rest sourced from reference TRBV30 and TRBJ1-2, is SQTIHQWPATLVQPVGSPLSLECTVEGTSNPNLYWYRQAAGRGLQLLFYSVGIGQISSEVPQNLSASRPQDRQFILSSKKLLLSDSGFYLCAWYRFGYGYTFGSGTRLTVV.

This clone was counted a few times. The chain joins TRBV5-4 to TRBJ1-6; no firm D call. CDR3 length: 12 amino acids. V gave up 2 bases and J gave up 7 bases, with 4 bases separating them. Germline CDR1 is SGHNT and CDR2 is YYREEE (reference sequence). CDR3 sequence (DNA): TGTGCCAGCAGCTTAATAAATTCACCCCTCCACTTT. This translates into CASSLINSPLHF.